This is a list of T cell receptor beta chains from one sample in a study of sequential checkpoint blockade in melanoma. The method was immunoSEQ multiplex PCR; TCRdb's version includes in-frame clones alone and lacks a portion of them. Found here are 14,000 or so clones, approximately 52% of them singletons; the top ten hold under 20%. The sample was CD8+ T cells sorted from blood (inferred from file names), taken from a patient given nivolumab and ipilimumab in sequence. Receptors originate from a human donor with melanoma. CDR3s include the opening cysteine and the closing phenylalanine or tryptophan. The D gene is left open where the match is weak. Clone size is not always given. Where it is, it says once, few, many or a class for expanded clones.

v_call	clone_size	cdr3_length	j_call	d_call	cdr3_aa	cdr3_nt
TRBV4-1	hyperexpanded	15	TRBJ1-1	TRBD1	CASSLRTGGNTEAFF	TGCGCCAGCAGCCTGAGGACAGGGGGGAACACTGAAGCTTTCTTT
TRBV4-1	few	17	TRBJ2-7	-	CASSPNTPGALPYEQYF	TGCGCCAGCAGCCCGAACACCCCAGGGGCTCTCCCCTACGAGCAGTACTTC
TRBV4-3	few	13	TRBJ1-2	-	CASSQASNYGYTF	TGCGCCAGCAGCCAAGCATCCAACTATGGCTACACCTTC
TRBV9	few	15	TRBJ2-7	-	CASSVGAAPSYEQYF	TGTGCCAGCAGCGTAGGAGCGGCGCCATCCTACGAGCAGTACTTC
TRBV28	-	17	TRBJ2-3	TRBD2	CASSQIKLAGDTDTQYF	TGTGCCAGCAGCCAAATAAAACTAGCGGGGGACACAGATACGCAGTATTTT
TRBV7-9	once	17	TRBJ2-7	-	CASSHSPGGSEGYEQYF	TGTGCCAGCAGCCATTCCCCCGGAGGGTCGGAGGGATACGAGCAGTACTTC
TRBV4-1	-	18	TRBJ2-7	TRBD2	CASSQEGGLAGVSYEQYF	TGCGCCAGCAGCCAAGAGGGAGGACTAGCGGGAGTAAGCTACGAGCAGTACTTC
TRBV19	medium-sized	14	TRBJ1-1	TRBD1	CASSMVDRGTEAFF	TGTGCCAGTAGTATGGTGGACAGGGGGACTGAAGCTTTCTTT
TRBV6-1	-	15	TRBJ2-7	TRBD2	CASTLGLADSYEQYF	TGTGCCAGCACCCTCGGACTAGCGGACTCCTACGAGCAGTACTTC
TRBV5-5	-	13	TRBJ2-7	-	CASSLLTTNEQYF	TGTGCCAGCAGCTTACTAACGACCAACGAGCAGTACTTC
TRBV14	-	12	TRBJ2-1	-	CASSPRYNEQFF	TGTGCCAGCAGCCCCCGCTACAATGAGCAGTTCTTC
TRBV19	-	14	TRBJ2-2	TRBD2	CASSIGGRDGELFF	TGTGCCAGTAGTATAGGAGGGAGGGACGGGGAGCTGTTTTTT
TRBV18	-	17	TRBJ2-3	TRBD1	CASSRPGTVEVADTQYF	TGTGCCAGCTCACGCCCCGGGACAGTGGAAGTGGCAGATACGCAGTATTTT
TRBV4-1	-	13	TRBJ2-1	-	CASSRQGMHEQFF	TGCGCCAGCAGCCGCCAGGGAATGCATGAGCAGTTCTTC
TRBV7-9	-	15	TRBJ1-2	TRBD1	CASSLGQIHGYGYTF	TGTGCCAGCAGCTTGGGACAGATACACGGCTATGGCTACACCTTC
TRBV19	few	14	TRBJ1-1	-	CASSDSGGYTEAFF	TGTGCCAGTAGTGATTCAGGCGGGTACACTGAAGCTTTCTTT
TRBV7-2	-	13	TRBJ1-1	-	CASSLVLSGRAFF	TGTGCCAGCAGCTTAGTACTCTCAGGGCGTGCTTTCTTT
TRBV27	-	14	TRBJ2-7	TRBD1	CASRPGQSSYEQYF	TGTGCCAGCAGGCCGGGACAGAGCTCCTACGAGCAGTACTTC
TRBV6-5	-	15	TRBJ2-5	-	CASSTRGSLEETQYF	TGTGCCAGCAGTACCCGGGGTAGTCTCGAAGAGACCCAGTACTTC
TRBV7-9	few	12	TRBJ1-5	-	CASQDYHQPQHF	TGTGCCAGCCAGGATTACCATCAGCCCCAGCATTTT
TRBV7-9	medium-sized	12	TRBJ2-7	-	CASSGWGVEQYF	TGTGCCAGCAGCGGATGGGGGGTCGAGCAGTACTTC
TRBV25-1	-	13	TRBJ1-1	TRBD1	CANRGGGNTEAFF	TGTGCCAACAGGGGGGGTGGGAACACTGAAGCTTTCTTT
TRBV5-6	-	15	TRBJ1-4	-	CASSFAAEVNEKLFF	TGTGCCAGCAGCTTCGCGGCTGAGGTTAATGAAAAACTGTTTTTT
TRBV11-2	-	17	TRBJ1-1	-	CASSLAGFDRWSTEAFF	TGTGCCAGCAGCTTAGCAGGGTTTGACCGTTGGAGCACTGAAGCTTTCTTT
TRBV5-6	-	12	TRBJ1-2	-	CASSLLGGGYTF	TGTGCCAGCAGCTTGTTGGGGGGTGGCTACACCTTC
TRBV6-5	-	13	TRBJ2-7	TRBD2	CASSFWEGDEQYF	TGTGCCAGCAGTTTTTGGGAGGGTGACGAGCAGTACTTC
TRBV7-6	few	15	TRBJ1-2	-	CASSLAPLSRAGYTF	TGTGCCAGCAGCTTAGCTCCCTTGTCCAGGGCAGGCTACACCTTC
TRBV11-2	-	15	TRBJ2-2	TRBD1	CASTFSGTDTGELFF	TGTGCCAGCACCTTCTCCGGGACAGACACCGGGGAGCTGTTTTTT
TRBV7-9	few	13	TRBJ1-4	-	CASSSTQDEKLFF	TGTGCCAGCAGCTCTACTCAGGATGAAAAACTGTTTTTT
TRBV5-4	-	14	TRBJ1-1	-	CASSLEGLDTEAFF	TGTGCCAGCAGCTTAGAGGGTCTGGACACTGAAGCTTTCTTT
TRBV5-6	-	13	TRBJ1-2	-	CASSAGGWLGYTF	TGTGCCAGCAGCGCCGGGGGGTGGCTTGGCTACACCTTC
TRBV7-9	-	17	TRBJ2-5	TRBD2	CASWTPPTSGHQETQYF	TGTGCCAGCTGGACACCCCCCACTAGCGGGCACCAAGAGACCCAGTACTTC
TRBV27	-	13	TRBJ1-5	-	CASSLWGDQPQHF	TGTGCCAGCAGTTTATGGGGAGATCAGCCCCAGCATTTT
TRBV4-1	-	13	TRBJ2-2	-	CASSYLSSGELFF	TGCGCCAGCAGCTATCTGAGCTCCGGGGAGCTGTTTTTT
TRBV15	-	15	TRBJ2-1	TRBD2	CATDEGTSGSKEQFF	TGTGCCACCGATGAAGGGACTAGCGGGAGTAAGGAGCAGTTCTTC
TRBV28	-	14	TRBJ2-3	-	CASSFFTGTDTQYF	TGTGCCAGCAGTTTTTTCACAGGCACAGATACGCAGTATTTT
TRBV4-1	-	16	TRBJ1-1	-	CASSPVRFQGTPEAFF	TGCGCCAGCAGCCCGGTTCGCTTTCAGGGAACCCCTGAAGCTTTCTTT
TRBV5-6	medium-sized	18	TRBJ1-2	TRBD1	CASSPGAGGPILNYGYTF	TGTGCCAGCAGCCCGGGGGCAGGGGGTCCCATCCTTAACTATGGCTACACCTTC
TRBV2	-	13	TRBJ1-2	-	CASRDTQDYGYTF	TGTGCCAGCAGGGACACCCAGGACTATGGCTACACCTTC